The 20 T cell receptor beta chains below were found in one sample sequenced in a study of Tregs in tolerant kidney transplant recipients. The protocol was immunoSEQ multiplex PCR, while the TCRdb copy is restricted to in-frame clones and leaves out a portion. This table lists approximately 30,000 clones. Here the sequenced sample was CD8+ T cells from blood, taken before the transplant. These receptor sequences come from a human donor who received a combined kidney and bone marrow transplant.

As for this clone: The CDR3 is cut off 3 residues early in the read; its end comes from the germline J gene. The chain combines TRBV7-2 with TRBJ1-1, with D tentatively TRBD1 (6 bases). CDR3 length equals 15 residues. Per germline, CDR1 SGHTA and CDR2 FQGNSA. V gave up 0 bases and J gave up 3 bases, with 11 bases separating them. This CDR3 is CASSLATGFHTEAFF. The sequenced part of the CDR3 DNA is TGTGCCAGCAGCTTAGCGACAGGCTTTCACACTGAA.

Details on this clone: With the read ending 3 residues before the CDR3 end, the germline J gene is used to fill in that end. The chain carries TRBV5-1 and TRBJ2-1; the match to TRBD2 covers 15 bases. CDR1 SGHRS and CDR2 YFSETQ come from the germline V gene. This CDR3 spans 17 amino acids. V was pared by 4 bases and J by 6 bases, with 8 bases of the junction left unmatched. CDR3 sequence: CASSLSGLAGGPNEQFF. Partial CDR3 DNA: TGCGCCAGCAGCCTCTCGGGACTAGCGGGAGGTCCCAATGAG.

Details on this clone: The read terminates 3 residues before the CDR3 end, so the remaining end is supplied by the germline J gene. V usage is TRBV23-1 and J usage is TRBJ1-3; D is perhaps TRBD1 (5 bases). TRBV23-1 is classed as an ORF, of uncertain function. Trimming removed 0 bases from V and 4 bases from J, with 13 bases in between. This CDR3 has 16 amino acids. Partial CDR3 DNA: TGCGCCAGCAGTCAATCGTTGACAGAGCGAGGAAACACC. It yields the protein CASSQSLTERGNT. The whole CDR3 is CASSQSLTERGNTIYF.

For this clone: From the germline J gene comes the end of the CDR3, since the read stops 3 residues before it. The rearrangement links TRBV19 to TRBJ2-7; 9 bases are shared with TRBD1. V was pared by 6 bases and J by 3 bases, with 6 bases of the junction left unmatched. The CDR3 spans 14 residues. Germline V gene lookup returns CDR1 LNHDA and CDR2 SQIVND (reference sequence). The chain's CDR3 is CASRSRDRDYEQYF. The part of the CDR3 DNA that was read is TGTGCCAGTAGATCCCGGGACAGGGACTACGAG. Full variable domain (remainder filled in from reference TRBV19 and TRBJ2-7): DGGITQSPKYLFRKEGQNVTLSCEQNLNHDAMYWYRQDPGQGLRLIYYSQIVNDFQKGDIAEGYSVSREKKESFPLTVTSAQKNPTAFYLCASRSRDRDYEQYFGPGTRLTVT.

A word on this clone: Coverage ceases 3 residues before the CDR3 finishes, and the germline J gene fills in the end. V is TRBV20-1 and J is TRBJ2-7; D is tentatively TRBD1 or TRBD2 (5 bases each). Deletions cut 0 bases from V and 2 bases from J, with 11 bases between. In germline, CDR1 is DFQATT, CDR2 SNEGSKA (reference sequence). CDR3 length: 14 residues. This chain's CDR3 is CSARDQGAPYEQYF. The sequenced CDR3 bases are TGCAGTGCTAGAGATCAGGGAGCTCCCTACGAG.

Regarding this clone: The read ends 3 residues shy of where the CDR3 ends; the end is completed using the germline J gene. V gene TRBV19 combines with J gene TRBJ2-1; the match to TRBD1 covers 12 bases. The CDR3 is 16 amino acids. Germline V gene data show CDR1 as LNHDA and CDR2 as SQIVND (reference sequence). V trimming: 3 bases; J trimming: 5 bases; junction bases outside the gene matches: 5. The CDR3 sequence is CASSIGTGGFHNEQFF. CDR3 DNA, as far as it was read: TGTGCCAGTAGTATCGGGACAGGGGGCTTCCACAATGAG.

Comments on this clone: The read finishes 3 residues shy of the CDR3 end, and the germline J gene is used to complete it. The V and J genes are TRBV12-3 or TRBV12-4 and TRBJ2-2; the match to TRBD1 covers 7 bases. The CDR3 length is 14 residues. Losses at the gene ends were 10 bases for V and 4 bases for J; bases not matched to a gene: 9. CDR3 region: CATETGHSTGELFF. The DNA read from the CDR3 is TGTGCCACCGAGACAGGGCATTCCACCGGGGAG.

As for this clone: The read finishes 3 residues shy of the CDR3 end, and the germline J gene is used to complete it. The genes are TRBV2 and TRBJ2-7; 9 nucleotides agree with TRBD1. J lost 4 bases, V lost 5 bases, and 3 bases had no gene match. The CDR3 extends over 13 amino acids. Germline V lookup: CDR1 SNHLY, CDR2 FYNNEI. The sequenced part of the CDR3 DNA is TGTGCCAGCAGTTCGGGACAGGGTTACGAG. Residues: CASSSGQGYE. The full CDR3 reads CASSSGQGYEQYF.

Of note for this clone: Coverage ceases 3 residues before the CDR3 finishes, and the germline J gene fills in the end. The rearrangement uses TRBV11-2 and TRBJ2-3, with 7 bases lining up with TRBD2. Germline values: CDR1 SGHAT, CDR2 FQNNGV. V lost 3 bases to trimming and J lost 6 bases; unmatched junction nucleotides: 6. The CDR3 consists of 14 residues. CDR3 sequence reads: CASSLATSADTQYF. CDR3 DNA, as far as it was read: TGTGCCAGCAGCTTGGCCACTAGCGCCGATACG.

The CDR3 sequence: CASSYETGVFYEQYF. CDR3 DNA, as far as it was read: TGTGCCAGCAGTTACGAGACAGGAGTCTTCTACGAG. V gene TRBV7-2 combines with J gene TRBJ2-7; D might be TRBD1 (6 bases). With the read ending 3 residues before the CDR3 end, the germline J gene is used to fill in that end. V lost 6 bases to trimming and J lost 3 bases, with 18 bases between them. The CDR3 spans 15 residues. Germline CDR1 SGHTA, CDR2 FQGNSA.

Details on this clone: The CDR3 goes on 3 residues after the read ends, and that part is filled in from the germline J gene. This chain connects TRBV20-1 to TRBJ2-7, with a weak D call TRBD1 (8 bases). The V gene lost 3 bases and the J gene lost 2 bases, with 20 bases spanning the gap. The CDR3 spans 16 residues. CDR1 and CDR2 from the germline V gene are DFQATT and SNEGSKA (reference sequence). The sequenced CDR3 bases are TGCAGTGCTAGCGAATCAGGGGGCGGGAGTGCCTACGAG. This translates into CSASESGGGSAYE. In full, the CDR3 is CSASESGGGSAYEQYF.

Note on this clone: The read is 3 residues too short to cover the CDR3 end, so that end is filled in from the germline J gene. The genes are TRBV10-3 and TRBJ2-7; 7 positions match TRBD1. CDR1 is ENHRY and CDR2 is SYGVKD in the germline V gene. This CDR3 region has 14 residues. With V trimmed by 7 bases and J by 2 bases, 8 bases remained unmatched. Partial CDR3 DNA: TGTGCCATCAAGGGGGCGGACAAGCCCTACGAG. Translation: CAIKGADKPYE. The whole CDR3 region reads CAIKGADKPYEQYF.

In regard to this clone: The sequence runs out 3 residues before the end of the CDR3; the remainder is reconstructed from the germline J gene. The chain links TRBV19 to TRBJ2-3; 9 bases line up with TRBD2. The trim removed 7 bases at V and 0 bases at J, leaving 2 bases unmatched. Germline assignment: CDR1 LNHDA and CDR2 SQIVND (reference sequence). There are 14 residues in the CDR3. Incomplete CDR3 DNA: TGTGCCAGTACTAGCGGGGCTAGCACAGATACG. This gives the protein CASTSGASTDT. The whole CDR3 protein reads CASTSGASTDTQYF.

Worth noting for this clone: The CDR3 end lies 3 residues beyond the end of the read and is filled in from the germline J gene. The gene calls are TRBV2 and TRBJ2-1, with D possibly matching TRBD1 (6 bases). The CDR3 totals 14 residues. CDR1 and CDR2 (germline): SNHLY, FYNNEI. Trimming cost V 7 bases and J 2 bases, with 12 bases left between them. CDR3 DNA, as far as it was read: TGTGCCAGCATTTTCGGACAGACCTACAATGAG. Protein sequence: CASIFGQTYNE. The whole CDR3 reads CASIFGQTYNEQFF.

CDR3 DNA (partial): TGTGCCAGCAGTGTTGGAGCGGGGTACAATGAG. This translates into CASSVGAGYNE. The whole CDR3 protein reads CASSVGAGYNEQFF. V is TRBV2 and J is TRBJ2-1; 7 bases match TRBD2. The observed sequence ends 3 residues before the CDR3 terminus, with the missing tail filled in from the germline J gene. The germline V gene has CDR1 SNHLY and CDR2 FYNNEI. J gave up 4 bases and V 4 bases, and 4 bases lay outside the gene matches. The CDR3 has 14 residues.

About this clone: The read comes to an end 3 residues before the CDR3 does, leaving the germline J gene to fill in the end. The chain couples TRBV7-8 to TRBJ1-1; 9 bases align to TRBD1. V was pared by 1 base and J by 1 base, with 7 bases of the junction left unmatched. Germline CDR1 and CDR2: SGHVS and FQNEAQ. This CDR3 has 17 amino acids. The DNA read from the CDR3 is TGTGCCAGCAGCTTAGGGGACAGGGTATACCAGAACACTGAA. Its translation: CASSLGDRVYQNTE. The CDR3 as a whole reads CASSLGDRVYQNTEAFF.

The CDR3 protein is CASSSGSWNEQYF. The sequenced CDR3 bases are TGTGCCAGCAGTAGCGGGAGTTGGAACGAG. The rearrangement links TRBV2 to TRBJ2-7; TRBD2 aligns across 8 bases. The CDR3 is cut off 3 residues early in the read; its end comes from the germline J gene. V was clipped by 5 bases and J by 5 bases; unmatched bases: 5. Per the germline V gene, CDR1 is SNHLY and CDR2 is FYNNEI. The CDR3 covers 13 residues.

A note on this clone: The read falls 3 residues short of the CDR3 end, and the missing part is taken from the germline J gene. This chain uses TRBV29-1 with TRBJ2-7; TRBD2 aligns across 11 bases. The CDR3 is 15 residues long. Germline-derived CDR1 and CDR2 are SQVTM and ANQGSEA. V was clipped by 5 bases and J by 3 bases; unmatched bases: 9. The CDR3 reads CSVTPLAGGVYEQYF. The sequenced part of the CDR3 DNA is TGCAGCGTTACCCCGCTAGCGGGAGGTGTCTACGAG.

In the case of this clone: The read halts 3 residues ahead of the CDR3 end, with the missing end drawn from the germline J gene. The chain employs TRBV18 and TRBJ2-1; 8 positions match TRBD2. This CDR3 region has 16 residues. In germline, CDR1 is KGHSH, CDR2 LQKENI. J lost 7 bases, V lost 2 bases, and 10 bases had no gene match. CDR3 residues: CASSPTSIAGPNEQFF. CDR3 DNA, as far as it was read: TGTGCCAGCTCACCAACTAGCATAGCGGGGCCAAATGAG. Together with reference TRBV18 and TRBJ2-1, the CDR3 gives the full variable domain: NAGVMQNPRHLVRRRGQEARLRCSPMKGHSHVYWYRQLPEEGLKFMVYLQKENIIDESGMPKERFSAEFPKEGPSILRIQQVVRGDSAAYFCASSPTSIAGPNEQFFGPGTRLTVL.

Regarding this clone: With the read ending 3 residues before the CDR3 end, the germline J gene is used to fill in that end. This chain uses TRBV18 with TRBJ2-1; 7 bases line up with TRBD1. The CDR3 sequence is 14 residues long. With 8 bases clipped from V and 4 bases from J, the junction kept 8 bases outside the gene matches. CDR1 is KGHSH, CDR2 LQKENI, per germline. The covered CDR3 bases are TGTGCCAGCGACCGGGACAGCAGTTACAATGAG. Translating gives CASDRDSSYNE. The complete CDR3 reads CASDRDSSYNEQFF.